This T cell receptor beta chain was sequenced for a study of T cell repertoires in cytomegalovirus infection. This clonotype was counted only a few times. Germline V gene lookup returns CDR1 DFQATT and CDR2 SNEGSKA (reference sequence). This CDR3 contains 10 residues. Each CDR3 protein gets one entry after TCRdb re-called the reads with MiXCR. The data show approximately 250,000 distinct CDR3 sequences, about 12% seen once. The sequenced sample was PBMCs. The chain links TRBV20-1 to TRBJ1-2, with no clear D. This TCR was sampled from a human donor in good health (CMV status not recorded). Some clones in this sample may be carry-over from other donors' samples. CDR3 protein: CRAGNLGYTF. Here the CDR3 DNA reads TGCAGAGCGGGAAACCTCGGCTACACCTTC.